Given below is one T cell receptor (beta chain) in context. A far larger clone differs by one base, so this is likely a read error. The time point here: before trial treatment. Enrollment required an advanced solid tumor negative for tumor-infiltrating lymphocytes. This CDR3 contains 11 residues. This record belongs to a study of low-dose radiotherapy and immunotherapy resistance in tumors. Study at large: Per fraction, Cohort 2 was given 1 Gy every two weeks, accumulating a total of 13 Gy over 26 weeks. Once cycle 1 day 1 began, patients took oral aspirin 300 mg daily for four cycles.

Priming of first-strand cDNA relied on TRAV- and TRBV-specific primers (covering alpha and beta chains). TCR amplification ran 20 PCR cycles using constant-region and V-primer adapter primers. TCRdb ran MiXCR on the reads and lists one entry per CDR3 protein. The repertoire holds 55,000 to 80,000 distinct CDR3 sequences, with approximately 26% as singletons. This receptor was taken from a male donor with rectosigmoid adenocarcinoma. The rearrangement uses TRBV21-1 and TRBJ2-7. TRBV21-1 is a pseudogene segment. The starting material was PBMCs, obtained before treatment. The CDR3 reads CASSKLFEQYF. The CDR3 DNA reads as TGTGCCAGCAGCAAACTTTTTGAGCAGTACTTC.